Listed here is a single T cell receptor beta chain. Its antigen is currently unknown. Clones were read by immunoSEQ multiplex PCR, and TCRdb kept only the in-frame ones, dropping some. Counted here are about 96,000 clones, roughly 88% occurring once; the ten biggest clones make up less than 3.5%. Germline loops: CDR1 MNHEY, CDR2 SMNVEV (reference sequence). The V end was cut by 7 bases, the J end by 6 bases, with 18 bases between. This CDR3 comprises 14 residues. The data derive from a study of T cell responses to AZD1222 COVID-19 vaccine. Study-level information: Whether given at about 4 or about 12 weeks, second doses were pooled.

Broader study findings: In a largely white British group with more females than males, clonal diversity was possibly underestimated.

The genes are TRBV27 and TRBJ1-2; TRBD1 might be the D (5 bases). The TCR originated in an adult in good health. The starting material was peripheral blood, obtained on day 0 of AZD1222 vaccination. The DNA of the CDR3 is TGTGCCAGCAAGGGGACGCGGGGGTGGAATGGCTACACCTTC. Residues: CASKGTRGWNGYTF.